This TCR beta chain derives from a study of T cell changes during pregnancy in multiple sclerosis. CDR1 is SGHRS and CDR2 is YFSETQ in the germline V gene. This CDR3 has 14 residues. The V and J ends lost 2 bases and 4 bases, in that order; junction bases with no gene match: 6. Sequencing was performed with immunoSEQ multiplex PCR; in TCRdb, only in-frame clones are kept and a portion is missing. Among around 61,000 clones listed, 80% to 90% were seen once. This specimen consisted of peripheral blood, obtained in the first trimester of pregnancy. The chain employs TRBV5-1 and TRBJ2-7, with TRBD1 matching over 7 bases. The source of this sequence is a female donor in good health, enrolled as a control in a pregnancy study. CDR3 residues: CASSLTGERYEQYF. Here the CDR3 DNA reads TGCGCCAGCAGCTTAACAGGGGAGCGTTACGAGCAGTACTTC.